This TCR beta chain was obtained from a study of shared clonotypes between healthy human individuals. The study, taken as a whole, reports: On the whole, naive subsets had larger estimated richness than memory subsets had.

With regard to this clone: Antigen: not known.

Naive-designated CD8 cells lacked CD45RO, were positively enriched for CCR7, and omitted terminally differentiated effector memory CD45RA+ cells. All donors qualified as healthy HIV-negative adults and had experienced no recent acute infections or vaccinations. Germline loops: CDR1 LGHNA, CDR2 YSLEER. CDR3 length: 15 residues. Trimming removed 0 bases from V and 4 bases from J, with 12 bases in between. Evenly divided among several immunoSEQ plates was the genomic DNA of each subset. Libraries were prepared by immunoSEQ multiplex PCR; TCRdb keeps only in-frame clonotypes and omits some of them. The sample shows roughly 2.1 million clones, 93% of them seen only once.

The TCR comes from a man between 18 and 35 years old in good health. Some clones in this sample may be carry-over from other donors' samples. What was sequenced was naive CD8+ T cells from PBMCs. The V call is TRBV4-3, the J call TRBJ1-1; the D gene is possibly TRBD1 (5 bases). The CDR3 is CASSQEWGSGTEAFF. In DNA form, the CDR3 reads TGCGCCAGCAGCCAAGAGTGGGGGAGTGGCACTGAAGCTTTCTTT.